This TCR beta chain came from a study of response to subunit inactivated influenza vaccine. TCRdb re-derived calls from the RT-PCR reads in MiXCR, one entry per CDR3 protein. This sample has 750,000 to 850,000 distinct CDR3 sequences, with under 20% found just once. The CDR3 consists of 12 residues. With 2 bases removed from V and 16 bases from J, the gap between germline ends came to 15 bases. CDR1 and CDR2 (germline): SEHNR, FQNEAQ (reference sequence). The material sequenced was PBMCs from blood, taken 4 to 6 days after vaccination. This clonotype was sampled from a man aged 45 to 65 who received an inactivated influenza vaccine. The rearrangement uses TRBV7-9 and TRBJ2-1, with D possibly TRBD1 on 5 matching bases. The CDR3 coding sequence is TGTGCCAGCAGCTTATCGGCAGGGTCTTTCTTCTTC. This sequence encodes CASSLSAGSFFF.